This TCR beta chain derives from a study of T cell responses to AZD1222 COVID-19 vaccine. Comment on this clone: Its antigen is as yet unknown.

Looked up from germline, CDR1 is SGHNT and CDR2 is YYREEE (reference sequence). This CDR3 spans 14 amino acids. V lost 4 bases and J 3 bases, leaving 13 bases between the germline ends. Findings and caveats of the study: Spike-specific TCR repertoires showed rising breadth and depth after two AZD1222 doses.

Sequencing used immunoSEQ multiplex PCR; TCRdb keeps in-frame clones, though not all of them. This sample contains about 140,000 clones. Sequenced: peripheral blood. The chain joins TRBV5-4 to TRBJ1-1; maybe TRBD1 (5 bases). This TCR was recovered from an adult in good health. The CDR3 nucleotides are TGTGCCAGCAGCCTTGACAGCTACCACACTGAAGCTTTCTTT. It codes for CASSLDSYHTEAFF.